Following are 8 T cell receptor beta chains from one sample sequenced in a study of blood T cell repertoires in COVID-19. TCRdb keeps only in-frame clones here, not all; method: immunoSEQ multiplex PCR. The profile shows some 140,000 clones, under 85% of them singletons. Sequenced material: peripheral blood. The receptor set was obtained from a man in his 60s with COVID-19, enrolled during active disease.

The chain carries TRBV29-1 and TRBJ1-5; 10 nucleotides line up with TRBD1. After removal of 6 bases from V and 6 bases from J, the junction contained 5 bases not matched to a gene. CDR1 and CDR2 (germline): SQVTM, ANQGSEA. This CDR3 has 13 amino acids. The CDR3 sequence is CSVGTGAFQPQHF. DNA for the CDR3: TGCAGCGTAGGGACAGGGGCTTTTCAGCCCCAGCATTTT. Full variable domain (rest looked up from reference TRBV29-1 and TRBJ1-5): SAVISQKPSRDICQRGTSLTIQCQVDSQVTMMFWYRQQPGQSLTLIATANQGSEATYESGFVIDKFPISRPNLTFSTLTVSNMSPEDSSIYLCSVGTGAFQPQHFGDGTRLSIL.

The chain is built from TRBV4-3 and TRBJ1-6; maybe TRBD1 (5 bases). Germline V gives CDR1 LGHNA, CDR2 YSLEER. This CDR3 spans 16 amino acids. V gave up 2 bases and J gave up 8 bases, with 16 bases separating them. The CDR3, as DNA: TGCGCCAGCAGCCAAAATCCTCAGGGTTTTGATTCACCCCTCCACTTT. As protein: CASSQNPQGFDSPLHF.

J is TRBJ2-2 and V is TRBV29-1; 13 positions match TRBD2. This CDR3 region has 17 residues. Trimming took 4 bases from V and 0 from J; bases not matched to a gene: 5. The V gene's germline CDR1 is SQVTM and CDR2 ANQGSEA. CDR3 DNA: TGCAGCGTTGGAAGGACTAGCGGGAGTCCGAACACCGGGGAGCTGTTTTTT. Protein sequence: CSVGRTSGSPNTGELFF.

Here the CDR3 reads CASSAGDRLNTEAFF. The CDR3 region has the DNA TGTGCCAGCAGCGCTGGGGACAGGTTGAACACTGAAGCTTTCTTT. The chain uses TRBV11-1 and TRBJ1-1; TRBD1 agrees at 8 bases. The CDR3 covers 15 residues. Germline V gene lookup returns CDR1 SGHAT and CDR2 FQDESV (reference sequence). Trimming cost V 5 bases and J 0 bases; bases outside gene matches: 5.

This chain uses TRBV6-2 or TRBV6-3 with TRBJ2-6, with D tentatively TRBD1 (6 bases). The CDR3 consists of 16 residues. The germline V gene has CDR1 MNHEY and CDR2 SVGEGT. V lost 2 bases to trimming and J lost 0 bases, with 8 bases between them. The CDR3 spells CASSYTGSSGANVLTF. The DNA of the CDR3 is TGTGCCAGCAGTTACACAGGGAGCTCTGGGGCCAACGTCCTGACTTTC.

The rearrangement joins TRBV4-2 to TRBJ1-2; possibly TRBD1 for D (5 bases). The germline CDR1 and CDR2 sequences are LGHNA and YNFKEQ. V shed 5 bases and J shed 8 bases, with 18 bases lying between them. This CDR3 has 14 residues. The CDR3 DNA sequence: TGTGCCAGCAGCTCCCGGGGGGTAGTGTGGGGCTACACCTTC. Translating it yields CASSSRGVVWGYTF.

This clone was seen a single time. V gene TRBV9 combines with J gene TRBJ2-3; the match to TRBD2 covers 8 bases. Losses at the gene ends were 2 bases for V and 2 bases for J; bases not matched to a gene: 7. The CDR3 loop spans 16 amino acids. The germline CDR1 and CDR2 sequences are SGDLS and YYNGEE. DNA for the CDR3: TGTGCCAGCAGCGTGGACGGGAGGGCCGTCACAGATACGCAGTATTTT. Translating it yields CASSVDGRAVTDTQYF.

Details on this clone: Relative to the germline gene, one junction end is altered; a read error may explain this. Other DNA sequences within the sample encode an identical CDR3. V gene TRBV20-1 combines with J gene TRBJ1-2, with a tentative D call TRBD1 (5 bases). CDR1 is DFQATT and CDR2 is SNEGSKA in the germline V gene (reference sequence). This CDR3 is built from 12 residues. CDR3 sequence reads: CSASKAGRGYTF. The CDR3 DNA reads TGCAGTGCTAGTAAGGCAGGGCGAGGCTATACCTTC.